A selection of T cell receptor beta chains follows, all from one sample in a study of T-cell reconstitution after alpha-beta-depleted transplantation in children. TCRdb re-analysed the PCR reads in MiXCR, keeping a single row per CDR3 protein. The table includes 200,000 to 300,000 distinct CDR3 sequences, around 13% detected once. Here the sequenced sample was PBMCs from the stem cell graft donor, taken from the stem cell graft. The receptors stem from a human donor who donated a stem cell graft to a child with acute lymphoblastic leukemia. Both conserved end residues are part of each CDR3. D genes are given only for firm matches. Rows give clone size only sometimes, using once, few, many, or a class for an expanded clone.

V: TRBV15
length: 14
D: TRBD1
size: few
J: TRBJ2-7
CDR3: CATSRDRGIYEQYF
DNA: TGTGCCACCAGCCGGGACAGGGGAATCTACGAGCAGTACTTC

V: TRBV29-1
length: 15
D: .
size: many
J: TRBJ2-3
CDR3: CSAVTRQRLTDTQYF
DNA: TGCAGCGCCGTGACGAGACAGAGACTCACAGATACGCAGTATTTT

V: TRBV20-1
length: 13
D: TRBD2
size: .
J: TRBJ2-1
CDR3: CSARLAGGNEQFF
DNA: TGCAGTGCTCGCCTAGCGGGGGGGAATGAGCAGTTCTTC

V: TRBV19
length: 15
D: TRBD1
size: many
J: TRBJ1-5
CDR3: CASSTPGQDNQPQHF
DNA: TGTGCCAGTAGTACCCCGGGACAGGACAATCAGCCCCAGCATTTT

V: TRBV20-1
length: 13
D: .
size: many
J: TRBJ2-3
CDR3: CSARHPGPDTQYF
DNA: TGCAGTGCTAGACACCCCGGCCCCGATACGCAGTATTTT

V: TRBV5-1
length: 14
D: .
size: many
J: TRBJ1-1
CDR3: CASSLDRFETEAFF
DNA: TGCGCCAGCAGCTTAGACAGGTTTGAAACTGAAGCTTTCTTT

V: TRBV19
length: 14
D: .
size: many
J: TRBJ2-5
CDR3: CASSVVQGGETQYF
DNA: TGTGCCAGTAGTGTTGTACAGGGCGGTGAGACCCAGTACTTC

V: TRBV4-2
length: 18
D: .
size: many
J: TRBJ1-6
CDR3: CASRPFGGQQPDNSPLHF
DNA: TGTGCCAGCCGACCTTTCGGCGGACAACAACCGGATAATTCACCCCTCCACTTT

V: TRBV5-6
length: 16
D: .
size: many
J: TRBJ2-2
CDR3: CASSFRLRDLTGELFF
DNA: TGTGCCAGCAGCTTTAGGTTGAGGGACCTCACCGGGGAGCTGTTTTTT

V: TRBV20-1
length: 16
D: TRBD1
size: .
J: TRBJ2-2
CDR3: CSARDKDRVNTGELFF
DNA: TGCAGTGCTAGAGATAAGGACAGGGTGAACACCGGGGAGCTGTTTTTT

V: TRBV9
length: 12
D: .
size: many
J: TRBJ2-1
CDR3: CASSFSGSEQFF
DNA: TGTGCCAGCAGCTTTAGTGGATCTGAGCAGTTCTTC

V: TRBV2
length: 13
D: .
size: many
J: TRBJ2-1
CDR3: CASSEVPRNEQFF
DNA: TGTGCCAGCAGTGAGGTCCCGAGGAATGAGCAGTTCTTC

V: TRBV7-9
length: 15
D: TRBD1
size: many
J: TRBJ1-2
CDR3: CASSPTGTGVDGYTF
DNA: TGTGCCAGCAGCCCTACCGGGACAGGGGTTGATGGCTACACCTTC

V: TRBV19
length: 10
D: .
size: .
J: TRBJ2-7
CDR3: CASRSYEQYF
DNA: TGTGCCAGTCGTTCGTACGAGCAGTACTTC

V: TRBV7-8
length: 16
D: .
size: many
J: TRBJ2-7
CDR3: CASSLRGGRVSYEQYF
DNA: TGTGCCAGCAGCTTAAGGGGGGGACGGGTCTCCTACGAGCAGTACTTC

V: TRBV23-1
length: 16
D: TRBD1
size: few
J: TRBJ1-5
CDR3: CASSLNRGPINQPQHF
DNA: TGCGCCAGCAGTCTAAACAGGGGGCCTATCAATCAGCCCCAGCATTTT

V: TRBV6-1
length: 12
D: .
size: .
J: TRBJ2-7
CDR3: CASKGSHYEQYF
DNA: TGTGCCAGCAAAGGGAGTCACTACGAGCAGTACTTC

V: TRBV10-1
length: 15
D: .
size: many
J: TRBJ1-1
CDR3: CASSDSIGRNTEAFF
DNA: TGCGCCAGCAGTGACTCAATCGGCCGAAACACTGAAGCTTTCTTT

V: TRBV29-1
length: 13
D: TRBD1
size: many
J: TRBJ2-7
CDR3: CSVTQGASYEQYF
DNA: TGCAGCGTTACTCAGGGGGCATCCTACGAGCAGTACTTC

V: TRBV14
length: 13
D: .
size: many
J: TRBJ2-7
CDR3: CASSQVAFYEQYF
DNA: TGTGCCAGCAGCCAAGTCGCTTTCTACGAGCAGTACTTC

V: TRBV6-6
length: 13
D: .
size: few
J: TRBJ2-7
CDR3: CASLRQHGYEQYF
DNA: TGTGCCAGCCTTAGACAGCACGGGTACGAGCAGTACTTC

V: TRBV4-3
length: 16
D: .
size: many
J: TRBJ1-1
CDR3: CASSPLQGILDTEAFF
DNA: TGCGCCAGCAGCCCTCTCCAGGGGATCCTAGACACTGAAGCTTTCTTT

V: TRBV5-1
length: 15
D: TRBD1
size: few
J: TRBJ2-2
CDR3: CASSKDRVLTGELFF
DNA: TGCGCCAGCAGCAAGGACAGGGTTCTTACCGGGGAGCTGTTTTTT

V: TRBV12-5
length: 13
D: .
size: many
J: TRBJ2-7
CDR3: CASAGGVTYEQYF
DNA: TGTGCTAGTGCCGGCGGAGTAACCTACGAGCAGTACTTC

V: TRBV20-1
length: 13
D: .
size: many
J: TRBJ2-7
CDR3: CSALQVVSYEQYF
DNA: TGCAGTGCTCTGCAGGTGGTAAGCTACGAGCAGTACTTC

V: TRBV20-1
length: 14
D: TRBD2
size: many
J: TRBJ2-1
CDR3: CSARTGGSYNEQFF
DNA: TGCAGTGCGAGGACGGGAGGCTCCTACAATGAGCAGTTCTTC

V: TRBV7-9
length: 16
D: TRBD1
size: many
J: TRBJ2-5
CDR3: CASSSGQGLGGETQYF
DNA: TGTGCCAGCAGCTCCGGACAGGGCCTTGGGGGGGAGACCCAGTACTTC

V: TRBV5-8
length: 14
D: .
size: many
J: TRBJ2-3
CDR3: CASSPDGQTDTQYF
DNA: TGTGCCAGCAGCCCGGACGGGCAAACAGATACGCAGTATTTT

V: TRBV11-2
length: 14
D: TRBD2
size: many
J: TRBJ2-7
CDR3: CASISGSGVGEQYF
DNA: TGTGCCAGCATCTCGGGTAGCGGGGTCGGGGAGCAGTACTTC

V: TRBV12-3/TRBV12-4
length: 12
D: .
size: many
J: TRBJ2-7
CDR3: CASSQGSDEQYF
DNA: TGTGCCAGCAGTCAAGGGTCCGACGAGCAGTACTTC

V: TRBV19
length: 13
D: .
size: few
J: TRBJ2-1
CDR3: CASSLGQRNEQFF
DNA: TGTGCCAGTAGTCTGGGCCAGAGGAATGAGCAGTTCTTC

V: TRBV6-2/TRBV6-3
length: 11
D: .
size: many
J: TRBJ1-1
CDR3: CASRTGTEAFF
DNA: TGTGCCAGCCGAACAGGAACTGAAGCTTTCTTT

V: TRBV10-3
length: 14
D: TRBD1
size: .
J: TRBJ2-7
CDR3: CAISGGTGVNEQYF
DNA: TGTGCCATCAGTGGGGGGACAGGGGTTAACGAGCAGTACTTC

V: TRBV7-2
length: 13
D: .
size: many
J: TRBJ2-5
CDR3: CASSLTREETQYF
DNA: TGTGCCAGCAGCTTGACTAGAGAAGAGACCCAGTACTTC

V: TRBV5-3
length: 13
D: .
size: .
J: TRBJ2-2
CDR3: CAIGSENTGELFF
DNA: TGTGCCATCGGCTCGGAGAACACCGGGGAGCTGTTTTTT

V: TRBV7-2
length: 15
D: TRBD2
size: many
J: TRBJ2-1
CDR3: CASSLSAGAYNEQFF
DNA: TGTGCCAGCAGCTTATCCGCGGGAGCCTACAATGAGCAGTTCTTC

V: TRBV29-1
length: 13
D: .
size: many
J: TRBJ1-5
CDR3: CSVARGSNQPQHF
DNA: TGCAGCGTCGCCCGGGGGAGCAATCAGCCCCAGCATTTT

V: TRBV6-4
length: 14
D: TRBD2
size: few
J: TRBJ2-1
CDR3: CASSDPPTSSEQFF
DNA: TGTGCCAGCAGTGACCCCCCGACTAGCAGTGAGCAGTTCTTC

V: TRBV7-9
length: 16
D: TRBD1
size: many
J: TRBJ1-1
CDR3: CASSSFRDSMNTEAFF
DNA: TGTGCCAGCAGCTCGTTCCGGGACAGCATGAACACTGAAGCTTTCTTT

V: TRBV4-2
length: 16
D: .
size: many
J: TRBJ2-1
CDR3: CASSQVFQRAHNEQFF
DNA: TGTGCCAGCAGCCAAGTGTTCCAGCGGGCACACAATGAGCAGTTCTTC

V: TRBV20-1
length: 15
D: TRBD1
size: .
J: TRBJ1-5
CDR3: CSAREGQGWNQPQHF
DNA: TGCAGTGCTAGAGAGGGACAGGGATGGAATCAGCCCCAGCATTTT

V: TRBV7-9
length: 15
D: .
size: many
J: TRBJ1-1
CDR3: CASSFGGRYTTEAFF
DNA: TGTGCCAGCAGCTTTGGGGGGCGATATACCACTGAAGCTTTCTTT

V: TRBV7-6
length: 15
D: TRBD1
size: few
J: TRBJ2-2
CDR3: CASSLGGQYTGELFF
DNA: TGTGCCAGCAGCTTAGGGGGACAGTACACCGGGGAGCTGTTTTTT

V: TRBV6-2/TRBV6-3
length: 16
D: .
size: .
J: TRBJ2-1
CDR3: CASSYEAAPPYNEQFF
DNA: TGTGCCAGCAGTTACGAGGCAGCTCCTCCCTACAATGAGCAGTTCTTC

V: TRBV20-1
length: 14
D: .
size: many
J: TRBJ1-4
CDR3: CSARDFAGSEKLFF
DNA: TGCAGTGCTAGAGACTTTGCTGGGAGTGAAAAACTGTTTTTT

V: TRBV20-1
length: 12
D: TRBD1
size: .
J: TRBJ2-4
CDR3: CSLPRQGDRQYF
DNA: TGCAGTCTCCCACGACAGGGCGACAGGCAGTACTTC

V: TRBV7-2
length: 13
D: .
size: many
J: TRBJ2-4
CDR3: CASSSPTVNIQYF
DNA: TGTGCCAGCAGCTCCCCGACGGTAAACATTCAGTACTTC

V: TRBV12-3/TRBV12-4
length: 14
D: TRBD1
size: many
J: TRBJ2-7
CDR3: CASSTSQGAYEQYF
DNA: TGTGCCAGCAGTACCTCACAGGGGGCGTACGAGCAGTACTTC

V: TRBV18
length: 12
D: TRBD1
size: .
J: TRBJ2-4
CDR3: CASSPDRDIQYF
DNA: TGTGCCAGCTCACCAGACAGGGACATTCAGTACTTC

V: TRBV20-1
length: 13
D: .
size: many
J: TRBJ2-7
CDR3: CSAQVQGTYEQYF
DNA: TGCAGTGCTCAGGTGCAGGGGACCTACGAGCAGTACTTC

V: TRBV6-2/TRBV6-3
length: 12
D: .
size: many
J: TRBJ1-6
CDR3: CASSSWGTPLHF
DNA: TGTGCCAGCAGTTCCTGGGGGACACCCCTCCACTTT

V: TRBV6-1
length: 17
D: .
size: many
J: TRBJ2-1
CDR3: CASSPLGRVQRGNEQFF
DNA: TGTGCCAGCAGTCCGCTCGGCCGGGTCCAAAGGGGTAATGAGCAGTTCTTC

V: TRBV2
length: 14
D: TRBD1
size: many
J: TRBJ1-5
CDR3: CASRRTGGDQPQHF
DNA: TGTGCCAGCAGGAGGACAGGGGGGGATCAGCCCCAGCATTTT

V: TRBV18
length: 14
D: .
size: few
J: TRBJ2-3
CDR3: CASSTVRWGDTQYF
DNA: TGTGCCAGCTCGACGGTCCGGTGGGGGGATACGCAGTATTTT

V: TRBV7-2
length: 11
D: .
size: many
J: TRBJ2-7
CDR3: CASGPTYEQYF
DNA: TGTGCCAGCGGCCCTACCTACGAGCAGTACTTC

V: TRBV4-2
length: 16
D: .
size: .
J: TRBJ1-5
CDR3: CASSQGWRHDNQPQHF
DNA: TGTGCCAGCAGCCAAGGTTGGCGGCATGATAATCAGCCCCAGCATTTT

V: TRBV3-1
length: 15
D: .
size: many
J: TRBJ2-5
CDR3: CASSQEAHKTETQYF
DNA: TGTGCCAGCAGCCAAGAGGCACACAAGACCGAGACCCAGTACTTC

V: TRBV4-2
length: 14
D: .
size: few
J: TRBJ2-7
CDR3: CASSQAEPSYEQYF
DNA: TGTGCCAGCAGCCAGGCAGAGCCCTCCTACGAGCAGTACTTC

V: TRBV5-1
length: 14
D: .
size: many
J: TRBJ2-2
CDR3: CASSLMRNTGELFF
DNA: TGCGCCAGCAGCTTGATGAGGAACACCGGGGAGCTGTTTTTT

V: TRBV20-1
length: 10
D: .
size: many
J: TRBJ2-7
CDR3: CSARVGEQYF
DNA: TGCAGTGCTAGAGTGGGCGAGCAGTACTTC